This is a list of T cell receptor beta chains from one sample in a study of prognosis after radiotherapy for stage I lung cancer. TCRdb passed the multiplex PCR reads through MiXCR, listing each CDR3 protein once. Here the sample spans almost 40,000 distinct CDR3 sequences, around 22% being singletons. Sequencing was performed on PBMCs, taken before or after stereotactic body radiation therapy (not recorded which). These TCRs come from a donor aged 50 or older with non-small cell lung cancer. CDR3s include the opening cysteine and the closing phenylalanine or tryptophan. The D gene is left open where the match is weak. Size is stated for part of the rows, as once, few or many counts, or as a class when the clone is expanded.

abundance | j_gene | d_gene | v_gene | CDR3nt | CDR3aa
many | TRBJ2-5 | TRBD1 | TRBV15 | TGTGCCACCAGCTCACCCGGGACAGGGGGGCTGGAGACCCAGTACTTC | CATSSPGTGGLETQYF
many | TRBJ1-2 | - | TRBV2 | TGTGCCAGCGGGTGGCCTCCCAGCTATGGCTACACCTTC | CASGWPPSYGYTF
many | TRBJ2-1 | TRBD2 | TRBV11-3 | TGTGCCAGCAGCTTAGACGGGCGGGAGGGCCGAGATGAGCAGTTCTTC | CASSLDGREGRDEQFF
many | TRBJ1-5 | - | TRBV28 | TGTGCCAGCAGTTTGGCCGGGGAGCCCCAGCATTTT | CASSLAGEPQHF
many | TRBJ2-1 | - | TRBV19 | TGTGCCAGTAGTGTAACGGGACCTTCCTACAATGAGCAGTTCTTC | CASSVTGPSYNEQFF
many | TRBJ2-7 | TRBD2 | TRBV7-2 | TGTGCCAGCAGCTTAGGCGGGGGGCTGTCGAACGAGCAGTACTTC | CASSLGGGLSNEQYF
many | TRBJ2-6 | - | TRBV10-3 | TGTGCCATCAGTGATTCCGAGGGGGCTGGGGCCAACGTCCTGACTTTC | CAISDSEGAGANVLTF
- | TRBJ2-1 | TRBD2 | TRBV6-2/TRBV6-3 | TGTGCCACCCTCGGGGGGGACTCCTACATTGAGCAGTTCTTC | CATLGGDSYIEQFF
many | TRBJ2-7 | TRBD2 | TRBV20-1 | TGCAGTGCACATACTAGCGGGAGTAACTACGAGCAGTACTTC | CSAHTSGSNYEQYF
- | TRBJ1-5 | - | TRBV30 | TGTGCCTGGAGTTATTGTGGAGGTCAGCCCCAGCATTTT | CAWSYCGGQPQHF
many | TRBJ1-2 | - | TRBV28 | TGTGCCAGCAGTTTATACCCAAGAGCTAACTATGGCTACACCTTC | CASSLYPRANYGYTF
many | TRBJ2-5 | TRBD2 | TRBV6-1 | TGTGCCAGCAGTGAAGGGGCTAGGCTAGCGGGAAGGGAGACCCAGTACTTC | CASSEGARLAGRETQYF
many | TRBJ2-5 | - | TRBV28 | TGTGCCAGCAGGTTAGGGCAAGAGACCCAGTACTTC | CASRLGQETQYF
many | TRBJ1-1 | - | TRBV29-1 | TGCAGCGTTGATATTCAGGGTAATGGGAACACTGAAGCTTTCTTT | CSVDIQGNGNTEAFF
- | TRBJ2-7 | TRBD1 | TRBV4-1 | TGCGCCAGCAGCCAAGAGGGACAGCTCAACGAGCAGTACTTC | CASSQEGQLNEQYF
many | TRBJ2-1 | - | TRBV9 | TGTGCCAGCAGCGTAGGTACGGGACCCACGAGCTCCTACAATGAGCAGTTCTTC | CASSVGTGPTSSYNEQFF
many | TRBJ2-1 | - | TRBV5-1 | TGCGCCAGCAGCTTATCTAGCACCTACAATGAGCAGTTCTTC | CASSLSSTYNEQFF
many | TRBJ1-6 | TRBD1 | TRBV30 | TGTGCCTGGACAAGACAGGGTAGCTCCTATAATTCACCCCTCCACTTT | CAWTRQGSSYNSPLHF
many | TRBJ2-1 | TRBD2 | TRBV2 | TGTGCCAGCAGTTCCATCGGGGGGAATGAGCAGTTCTTC | CASSSIGGNEQFF
many | TRBJ2-7 | - | TRBV15 | TGTGCCACCAGCAGAGGGACCGGAATACTCGAGCAGTACTTC | CATSRGTGILEQYF
many | TRBJ2-7 | TRBD1 | TRBV9 | TGTGCCAGCAGCGTAGGGAGACAGGGCTCGGGCGAGCAGTACTTC | CASSVGRQGSGEQYF
- | TRBJ2-3 | TRBD2 | TRBV12-3/TRBV12-4 | TGTGCCAGCAGTTTAGATACTAGCGGGTCCACAGATACGCAGTATTTT | CASSLDTSGSTDTQYF
many | TRBJ1-4 | - | TRBV30 | TGTGCCTGGATGGGACTTTCAGCAACTAATGAAAAACTGTTTTTT | CAWMGLSATNEKLFF
many | TRBJ2-3 | TRBD2 | TRBV6-2/TRBV6-3 | TGTGCCAGCAGGCAGCGGGGCTATAGCACAGATACGCAGTATTTT | CASRQRGYSTDTQYF
medium-sized | TRBJ1-2 | - | TRBV28 | TGTGCCAGCAGTTCACCCGGGGGGTATAGTGGCTACACCTTC | CASSSPGGYSGYTF
many | TRBJ1-4 | - | TRBV20-1 | TGCAGTGCTAGAGATGGGTCTTCGGGGGAAAAACTGTTTTTT | CSARDGSSGEKLFF
many | TRBJ1-2 | - | TRBV19 | TGTGCCAGTAGTTTAAGGACAGAAAACTATGGCTACACCTTC | CASSLRTENYGYTF
many | TRBJ2-7 | - | TRBV6-1 | TGTGCCAGCAGTGAAGCGAGTTACGAGCAGTACTTC | CASSEASYEQYF
many | TRBJ2-5 | - | TRBV19 | TGTGCCAGTAGTATAGAAGTCGCAAGAGGAGAGACCCAGTACTTC | CASSIEVARGETQYF
many | TRBJ1-1 | TRBD1 | TRBV11-1 | TGTGCCAGCAGCTTAGTTGTAGGACAGGGCGACACTGAAGCTTTCTTT | CASSLVVGQGDTEAFF
many | TRBJ1-2 | - | TRBV15 | TGTGCCACCAGCAGAGATCCCCAGGGTAACTATGGCTACACCTTC | CATSRDPQGNYGYTF
many | TRBJ2-1 | - | TRBV5-1 | TGCGCCAGCAGCTTGGGATTAGCGGAGAACCAATACAATGAGCAGTTCTTC | CASSLGLAENQYNEQFF
many | TRBJ2-7 | TRBD1 | TRBV12-3/TRBV12-4 | TGTGCCAGCAGAAAGACAGGGTATTCCTACGAGCAGTACTTC | CASRKTGYSYEQYF
- | TRBJ2-7 | - | TRBV6-1 | TGTGCCAGCAACCCTGATGGAAGGACAGCCTCCTACGAGCAGTACTTC | CASNPDGRTASYEQYF
many | TRBJ2-1 | TRBD2 | TRBV11-2 | TGTGCCAGCAGCTCGGGACTAGCGGTTTTCAATGAGCAGTTCTTC | CASSSGLAVFNEQFF
many | TRBJ2-7 | TRBD2 | TRBV12-3/TRBV12-4 | TGTGCCAGCCTTGTGACTAGCGGGAGAGGCGAGCAGTACTTC | CASLVTSGRGEQYF
- | TRBJ2-6 | - | TRBV19 | TGTGCCAGTAGTATGACCTCTGGGGCCAACGTCCTGACTTTC | CASSMTSGANVLTF
many | TRBJ2-4 | TRBD2 | TRBV5-1 | TGCGCCAGCAGCCCGGCGGGGGGGCTAGCCAAAAACATTCAGTACTTC | CASSPAGGLAKNIQYF
many | TRBJ2-3 | TRBD2 | TRBV3-1 | TGTGCCAGCAGCCAAGGGGTGCGGGAGGGATCAGATACGCAGTATTTT | CASSQGVREGSDTQYF
many | TRBJ2-3 | - | TRBV7-8 | TGTGCCAGCAGCTTAGAGGCGGGTCCGGCCGGAGATACGCAGTATTTT | CASSLEAGPAGDTQYF
- | TRBJ2-3 | - | TRBV12-3/TRBV12-4 | TGTGCCAGAAGGCGGTCGACAGGAACAGATACGAAGTATTTT | CARRRSTGTDTKYF
- | TRBJ1-1 | TRBD1 | TRBV20-1 | TGCAGTGCTGTAACCGGGACAGGGGGCACTGAAGCTTTCTTT | CSAVTGTGGTEAFF
many | TRBJ2-5 | - | TRBV15 | TGTGCCACCAGCAGAGGAGCAGGGGAGACCCAGTACTTC | CATSRGAGETQYF
many | TRBJ1-6 | - | TRBV6-1 | TGTGCCAGCAGTGAAGCAGGTTCCCCGAGCACACCCCTCCACTTT | CASSEAGSPSTPLHF
medium-sized | TRBJ2-7 | - | TRBV19 | TGTGCCAGTAGTATAGCACAGGGCTACGAGCAGTACTTC | CASSIAQGYEQYF
many | TRBJ2-7 | - | TRBV18 | TGTGCCAGCTCACCAGACAGCTTCTACGAGCAGTACTTC | CASSPDSFYEQYF
many | TRBJ2-1 | TRBD1 | TRBV10-2 | TGCGCCAGCAGTGGTAAGAACAGGGGGCCTCCTAGCTCCTACAATGAGCAGTTCTTC | CASSGKNRGPPSSYNEQFF
many | TRBJ2-3 | TRBD2 | TRBV20-1 | TGCAGTGCTACTAAACTAGCGGGAGGGGAAGATACGCAGTATTTT | CSATKLAGGEDTQYF
- | TRBJ1-6 | - | TRBV2 | TGTGCCAGCAGTGCACGGGTCTATAATTCACCCCTCCACTTT | CASSARVYNSPLHF
many | TRBJ1-2 | - | TRBV4-1 | TGCGCCAGCAGCCAAGATGTGCAGGGAGATGGCTACACCTTC | CASSQDVQGDGYTF
many | TRBJ2-1 | - | TRBV7-2 | TGTGCCAGCAGCCGGGGGTTATCGTCCTACAATGAGCAGTTCTTC | CASSRGLSSYNEQFF
many | TRBJ1-1 | TRBD1 | TRBV28 | TGTGCCAGCAGTCTCCCGGGACAGGGGGAAGCTTTCTTT | CASSLPGQGEAFF
many | TRBJ1-1 | - | TRBV28 | TGTGCCAGCAAAACGGAGAGGATGAACACTGAAGCTTTCTTT | CASKTERMNTEAFF
many | TRBJ1-3 | - | TRBV3-1 | TGTGCCAGCAGCTCAACAGGGTACCCCGGAAACACCATATATTTT | CASSSTGYPGNTIYF
many | TRBJ2-1 | - | TRBV4-1 | TGCGCCAGCAGCCAAATGACAGGTGAGCAGTTCTTC | CASSQMTGEQFF
many | TRBJ1-3 | - | TRBV5-1 | TGCGCCAGCAGCTCGTCATTTACTGGAAACACCATATATTTT | CASSSSFTGNTIYF
- | TRBJ1-5 | - | TRBV6-5 | TGTGCCAGCAGTTACTCGGTGGCCCAGCCCCAGCATTTT | CASSYSVAQPQHF
many | TRBJ2-1 | - | TRBV18 | TGTGCCAGCTCACCAGTTACTAGCTGGAGCTCCTACAATGAGCAGTTCTTC | CASSPVTSWSSYNEQFF
many | TRBJ1-6 | - | TRBV28 | TGTGCCAGCAGTTGGGGGTCTAGCTCCTATAATTCACCCCTCCACTTT | CASSWGSSSYNSPLHF
many | TRBJ2-1 | TRBD2 | TRBV9 | TGTGCCAGCAGCGTAGAACTAGCGGGAGGGAGGAATGAGCAGTTCTTC | CASSVELAGGRNEQFF